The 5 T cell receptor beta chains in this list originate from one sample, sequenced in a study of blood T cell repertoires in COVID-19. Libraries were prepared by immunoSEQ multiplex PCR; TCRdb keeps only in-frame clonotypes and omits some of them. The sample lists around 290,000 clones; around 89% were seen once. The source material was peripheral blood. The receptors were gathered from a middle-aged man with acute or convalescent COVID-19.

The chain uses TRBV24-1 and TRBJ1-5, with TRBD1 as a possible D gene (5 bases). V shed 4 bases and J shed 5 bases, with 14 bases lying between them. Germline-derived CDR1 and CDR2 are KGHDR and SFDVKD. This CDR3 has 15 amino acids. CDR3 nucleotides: TGTGCCACCAGTGACAGCAGGGCTGGAGATCAGCCCCAGCATTTT. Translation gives CATSDSRAGDQPQHF.

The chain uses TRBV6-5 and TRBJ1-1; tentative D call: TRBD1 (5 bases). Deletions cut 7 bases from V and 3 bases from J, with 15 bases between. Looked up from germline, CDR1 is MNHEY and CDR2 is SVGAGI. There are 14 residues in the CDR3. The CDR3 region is CASISAGLDTEAFF. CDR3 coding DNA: TGTGCCAGCATCTCGGCGGGGCTTGACACTGAAGCTTTCTTT.

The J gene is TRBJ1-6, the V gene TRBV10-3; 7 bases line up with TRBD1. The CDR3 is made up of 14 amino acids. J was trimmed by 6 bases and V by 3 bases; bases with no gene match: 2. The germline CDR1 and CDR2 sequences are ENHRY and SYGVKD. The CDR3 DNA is TGTGCCATCAGTGACACAGGGGCTAATTCACCCCTCCACTTT. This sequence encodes CAISDTGANSPLHF.

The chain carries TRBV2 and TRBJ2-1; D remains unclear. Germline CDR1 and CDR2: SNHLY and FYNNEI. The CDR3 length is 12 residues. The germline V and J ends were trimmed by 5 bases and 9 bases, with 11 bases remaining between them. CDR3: CASSRTVSEQFF. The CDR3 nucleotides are TGTGCCAGCAGTCGTACAGTAAGTGAGCAGTTCTTC.

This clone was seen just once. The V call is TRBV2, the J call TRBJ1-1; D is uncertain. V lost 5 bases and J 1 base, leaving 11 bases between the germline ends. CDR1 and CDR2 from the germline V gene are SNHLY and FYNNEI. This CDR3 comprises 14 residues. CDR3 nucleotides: TGTGCCAGCAGTCGAGGGCAGAAGAACACTGAAGCTTTCTTT. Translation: CASSRGQKNTEAFF.